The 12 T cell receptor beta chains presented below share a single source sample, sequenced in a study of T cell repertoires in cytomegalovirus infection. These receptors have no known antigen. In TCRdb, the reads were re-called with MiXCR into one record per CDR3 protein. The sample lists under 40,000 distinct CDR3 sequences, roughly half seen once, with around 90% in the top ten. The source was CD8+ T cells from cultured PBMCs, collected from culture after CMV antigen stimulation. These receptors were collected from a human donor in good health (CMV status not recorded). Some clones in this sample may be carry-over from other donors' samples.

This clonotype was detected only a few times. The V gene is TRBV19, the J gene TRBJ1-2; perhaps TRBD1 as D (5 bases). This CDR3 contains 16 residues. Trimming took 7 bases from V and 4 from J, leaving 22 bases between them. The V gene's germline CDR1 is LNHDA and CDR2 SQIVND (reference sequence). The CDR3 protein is CASTPGVERPGYGYTF. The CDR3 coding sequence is TGTGCCAGTACCCCGGGGGTTGAGCGCCCGGGCTATGGCTACACCTTC.

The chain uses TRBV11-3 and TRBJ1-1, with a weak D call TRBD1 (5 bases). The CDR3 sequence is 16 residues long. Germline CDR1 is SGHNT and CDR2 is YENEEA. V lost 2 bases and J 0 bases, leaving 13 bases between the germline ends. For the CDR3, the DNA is TGTGCCAGCAGCTTATGGGTGCAGGGCATGAACACTGAAGCTTTCTTT. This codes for CASSLWVQGMNTEAFF.

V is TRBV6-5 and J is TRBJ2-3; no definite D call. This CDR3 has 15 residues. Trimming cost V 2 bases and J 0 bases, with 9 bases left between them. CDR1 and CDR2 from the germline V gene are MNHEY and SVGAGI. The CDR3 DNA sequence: TGTGCCAGCAGTTACGCGGCAGCTAGCACAGATACGCAGTATTTT. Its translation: CASSYAAASTDTQYF.

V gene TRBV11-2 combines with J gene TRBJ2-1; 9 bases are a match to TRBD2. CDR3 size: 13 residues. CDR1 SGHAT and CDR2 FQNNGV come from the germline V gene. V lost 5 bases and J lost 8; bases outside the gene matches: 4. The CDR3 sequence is CASSKTSGDEQFF. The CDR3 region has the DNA TGTGCCAGCAGCAAGACTAGCGGAGATGAGCAGTTCTTC.

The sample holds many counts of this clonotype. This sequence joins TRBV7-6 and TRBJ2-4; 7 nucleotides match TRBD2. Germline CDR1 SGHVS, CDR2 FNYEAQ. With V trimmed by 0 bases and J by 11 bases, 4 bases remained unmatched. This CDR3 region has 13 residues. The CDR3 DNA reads TGTGCCAGCAGCTTAGCTGCGGGAGATGTTCAGTACTTC. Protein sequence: CASSLAAGDVQYF.

The DNA for the CDR3 is TGTGCCAGCAGCTTAGTAGCGGGGGTCTACAATGAGCAGTTCTTC. Its protein is CASSLVAGVYNEQFF. This chain joins TRBV7-6 and TRBJ2-1, with 9 bases lining up with TRBD2. Trimming removed 1 base from V and 3 bases from J; junction bases left unmatched: 1. The CDR3 sequence is 15 residues long. Germline-derived CDR1 and CDR2 are SGHVS and FNYEAQ.

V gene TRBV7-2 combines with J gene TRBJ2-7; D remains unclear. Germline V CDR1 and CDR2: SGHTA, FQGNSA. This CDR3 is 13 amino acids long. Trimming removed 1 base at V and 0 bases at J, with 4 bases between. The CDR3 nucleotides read TGTGCCAGCAGCTTAGGACCCTCCTACGAGCAGTACTTC. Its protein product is CASSLGPSYEQYF.

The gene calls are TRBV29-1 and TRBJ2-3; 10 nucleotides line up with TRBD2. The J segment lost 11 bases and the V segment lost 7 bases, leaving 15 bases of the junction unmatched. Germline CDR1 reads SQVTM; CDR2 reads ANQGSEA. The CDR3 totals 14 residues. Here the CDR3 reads CSASTPAGGPKQYF. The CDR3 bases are TGCAGCGCCTCTACCCCAGCGGGAGGGCCGAAGCAGTATTTT.

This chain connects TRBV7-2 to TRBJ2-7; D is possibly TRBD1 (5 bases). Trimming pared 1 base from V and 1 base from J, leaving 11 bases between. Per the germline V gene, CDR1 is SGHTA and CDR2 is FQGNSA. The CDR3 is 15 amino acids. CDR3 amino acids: CASSLEGYRSYEQYF. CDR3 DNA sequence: TGTGCCAGCAGCTTAGAAGGGTACAGGTCCTACGAGCAGTACTTC.

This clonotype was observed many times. The CDR3 spells CASRETVREPQHF. CDR3 sequence (DNA): TGTGCCAGCAGGGAGACAGTGAGGGAGCCCCAGCATTTT. The chain combines TRBV6-1 with TRBJ1-5; D is perhaps TRBD1 (5 bases). Trimming shortened V by 6 bases and J by 8 bases, and 14 bases separated the two germline ends. The germline V gene encodes CDR1 MNHNS and CDR2 SASEGT. The CDR3 loop spans 13 amino acids.

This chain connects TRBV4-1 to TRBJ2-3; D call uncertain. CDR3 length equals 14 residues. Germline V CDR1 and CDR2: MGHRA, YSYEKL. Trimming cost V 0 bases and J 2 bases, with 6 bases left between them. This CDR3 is CASSQDQYTDTQYF. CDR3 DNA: TGCGCCAGCAGCCAAGATCAGTACACAGATACGCAGTATTTT.

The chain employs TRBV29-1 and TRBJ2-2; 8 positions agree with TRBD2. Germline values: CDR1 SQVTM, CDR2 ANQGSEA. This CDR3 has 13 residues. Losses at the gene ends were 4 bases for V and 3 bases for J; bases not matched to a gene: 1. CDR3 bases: TGCAGCGTTGGACTAGCGTACACCGGGGAGCTGTTTTTT. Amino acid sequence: CSVGLAYTGELFF.